Each of the 24 T cell receptor beta chains below was sequenced from the same sample in a study of blood T cell repertoires in COVID-19. Only in-frame clones appear in the TCRdb table, and some are missing; sequencing was by immunoSEQ multiplex PCR. The table records approximately 210,000 clones, about 88% of them present only once. Input material: peripheral blood. These receptors all come from a middle-aged woman with acute or convalescent COVID-19.

V usage is TRBV19 and J usage is TRBJ1-1; D is perhaps TRBD1 (5 bases). V was clipped by 5 bases and J by 1 base, with 11 bases between them. The CDR3 spans 14 residues. Germline CDR1 LNHDA, CDR2 SQIVND (reference sequence). Written as DNA, the CDR3 is TGTGCCAGTAGTTGGACACAGCGGAACACTGAAGCTTTCTTT. Its protein is CASSWTQRNTEAFF.

This chain connects TRBV6-6 to TRBJ1-2; 7 bases are shared with TRBD1. CDR3 length: 13 amino acids. Trimming cost V 4 bases and J 4 bases; bases outside gene matches: 3. The germline V gene has CDR1 MNHNY and CDR2 SVGAGI (reference sequence). The CDR3 spells CASSSSGGYGYTF. The DNA for the CDR3 is TGTGCCAGCAGTTCTTCAGGGGGCTATGGCTACACCTTC.

This clone was recorded only once. The gene calls are TRBV29-1 and TRBJ2-7; 8 positions agree with TRBD2. CDR1 SQVTM and CDR2 ANQGSEA come from the germline V gene. After removal of 6 bases from V and 2 bases from J, the junction contained 6 bases not matched to a gene. The CDR3 runs to 13 residues. The CDR3 nucleotides are TGCAGCGTCTATAGCGGGACGACCTACGAGCAGTACGTC. Translated, it gives CSVYSGTTYEQYV.

The chain combines TRBV9 with TRBJ1-1; D ambiguous. V was trimmed by 0 bases and J by 7 bases, leaving 10 bases between them. Germline-derived CDR1 and CDR2 are SGDLS and YYNGEE. The CDR3 consists of 13 residues. The CDR3: CASSVELIGEAFF. In DNA form, the CDR3 reads TGTGCCAGCAGCGTAGAGTTGATCGGTGAAGCTTTCTTT.

This clone was counted once. J is TRBJ1-2 and V is TRBV19; no clear D. The CDR3 is 14 residues long. Germline V CDR1 and CDR2: LNHDA, SQIVND (reference sequence). Trimming removed 8 bases at V and 0 bases at J, with 13 bases between. The DNA of the CDR3 is TGTGCCAGTCGACATGGGCCTTCTAACTATGGCTACACCTTC. The encoded protein is CASRHGPSNYGYTF.

The chain joins TRBV5-1 to TRBJ1-6; tentatively, D is TRBD1 (5 bases). The CDR3 runs 11 residues. V shed 2 bases and J shed 16 bases, with 10 bases lying between them. CDR1 SGHRS and CDR2 YFSETQ come from the germline V gene. CDR3 in amino acids: CASSLDSQLHF. The CDR3 DNA follows: TGCGCCAGCAGCTTAGACAGCCAACTCCACTTT.

This clone showed up just once. The chain is built from TRBV30 and TRBJ1-1; possible D gene TRBD1, 5 bases. Trimming took 0 bases from V and 4 from J, leaving 12 bases between them. The CDR3 length is 14 residues. From germline, CDR1 is GTSNPN and CDR2 SVGIG (reference sequence). CDR3 residues: CAWSVQGQGTEAFF. The CDR3 DNA is TGTGCCTGGAGTGTCCAGGGTCAAGGCACTGAAGCTTTCTTT.

The rearrangement joins TRBV9 to TRBJ1-2, with a weak D call TRBD1 (5 bases). Trimming stripped 0 bases from V and 3 bases from J, with 12 bases between. CDR3 size: 15 residues. Germline-derived CDR1 and CDR2 are SGDLS and YYNGEE. The CDR3 loop reads CASSVGDRDHYGYTF. The CDR3 DNA follows: TGTGCCAGCAGCGTAGGAGACAGAGATCACTATGGCTACACCTTC.

The J gene is TRBJ1-2, the V gene TRBV5-5; no definite D call. V was shortened by 2 bases and J by 9 bases, with 14 bases between the two germline ends. Per germline, CDR1 SGHKS and CDR2 YYEKEE (reference sequence). The CDR3 contains 13 residues. The CDR3 DNA follows: TGTGCCAGCAGCTTAAACAACTATGGTAGCTACACCTTC. Its translation: CASSLNNYGSYTF.

The sample holds one count of this clone. The chain has TRBV7-8 and TRBJ1-5; TRBD1 might be the D (6 bases). This CDR3 has 15 residues. Germline V lookup: CDR1 SGHVS, CDR2 FQNEAQ. The ends were cut back, 2 bases at V and 5 bases at J, with 13 bases in the middle. As DNA, the CDR3 is TGTGCCAGCAGCTTATCCGGACAGCTGTATCAGCCCCAGCATTTT. As protein: CASSLSGQLYQPQHF. Filled out from reference TRBV7-8 and TRBJ1-5, the complete variable domain reads GAGVSQSPRYKVAKRGQDVALRCDPISGHVSLFWYQQALGQGPEFLTYFQNEAQLDKSGLPSDRFFAERPEGSVSTLKIQRTQQEDSAVYLCASSLSGQLYQPQHFGDGTRLSIL.

V gene TRBV6-5 combines with J gene TRBJ1-4, with a tentative D call TRBD1 (5 bases). CDR3 length: 14 amino acids. The germline CDR1 and CDR2 sequences are MNHEY and SVGAGI. The V gene lost 6 bases and the J gene lost 2 bases, with 10 bases spanning the gap. The CDR3 spells CASSAGLTNEKLFF. CDR3 DNA sequence: TGTGCCAGCAGCGCAGGGCTGACTAATGAAAAACTGTTTTTT.

This chain uses TRBV11-2 with TRBJ2-2, with D hard to call. CDR3 size: 13 residues. V lost 0 bases, J lost 6 bases, and 5 bases lay in between. The germline CDR1 and CDR2 sequences are SGHAT and FQNNGV. The CDR3 spells CASSLDRAGELFF. The CDR3 DNA follows: TGTGCCAGCAGCTTAGATCGGGCCGGGGAGCTGTTTTTT.

The chain carries TRBV11-2 and TRBJ2-2; D not certain. The germline gives CDR1 SGHAT, CDR2 FQNNGV. The CDR3 sequence is 14 residues long. Trimming cost V 3 bases and J 4 bases, with 9 bases left between them. The CDR3 bases are TGTGCCAGCAGCTTTACTGACATCACCGGGGAGCTGTTTTTT. It encodes CASSFTDITGELFF. Drawing the rest from reference TRBV11-2 and TRBJ2-2, the complete variable domain is EAGVAQSPRYKIIEKRQSVAFWCNPISGHATLYWYQQILGQGPKLLIQFQNNGVVDDSQLPKDRFSAERLKGVDSTLKIQPAKLEDSAVYLCASSFTDITGELFFGEGSRLTVL.

The chain links TRBV4-1 to TRBJ1-5; D is perhaps TRBD1 (6 bases). Germline loops: CDR1 MGHRA, CDR2 YSYEKL. Trimming took off 3 bases at V and 0 bases at J, with 18 bases between the two ends. The CDR3 is 18 amino acids. The CDR3 DNA follows: TGCGCCAGCAGCCACGACTTATGGGGGGGCTATAGCAATCAGCCCCAGCATTTT. Protein product: CASSHDLWGGYSNQPQHF.

The chain employs TRBV12-5 and TRBJ1-1, with TRBD1 matching 9 bases. The V gene's germline CDR1 is LGHNT and CDR2 FRNRAP. The junction had 6 bases not matched to a gene; V was cut back by 1 base and J by 3 bases. The CDR3 has 16 amino acids. CDR3 protein: CASGLASTGGDTEAFF. Here the CDR3 DNA reads TGTGCTAGTGGTTTGGCCTCGACAGGGGGGGACACTGAAGCTTTCTTT.

The gene calls are TRBV4-2 and TRBJ1-5; D is unresolved. V was pared by 0 bases and J by 0 bases, with 15 bases between. Germline V gene lookup returns CDR1 LGHNA and CDR2 YNFKEQ. This CDR3 spans 18 amino acids. The CDR3 nucleotides read TGTGCCAGCAGCCAAGATGTCGCGGGTGGCCTTAGCAATCAGCCCCAGCATTTT. This encodes CASSQDVAGGLSNQPQHF.

The table lists this clone with a count of one. The chain recombines TRBV7-3 with TRBJ1-1, with D possibly being TRBD1 (6 bases). CDR1 SGHTA and CDR2 FQGTGA come from the germline V gene. CDR3 length: 15 amino acids. V was pared by 1 base and J by 4 bases, with 13 bases between. CDR3 amino acids: CASSLNGGSLTEAFF. CDR3 bases: TGTGCCAGCAGCTTAAATGGGGGCTCTCTCACTGAAGCTTTCTTT.

The chain uses TRBV5-1 and TRBJ2-1; weak D call: TRBD1 (5 bases). Germline V gene sequence: CDR1 SGHRS, CDR2 YFSETQ. This CDR3 comprises 15 residues. Deletions cut 1 base from V and 8 bases from J, with 16 bases between. Here the CDR3 reads CASSLSGQIFDEQFF. In DNA form, the CDR3 reads TGCGCCAGCAGCTTGTCTGGACAAATTTTCGATGAGCAGTTCTTC.

This chain joins TRBV5-8 and TRBJ2-1; D perhaps matches TRBD1 (6 bases). The germline CDR1 and CDR2 sequences are SGHTS and YDEGEE. CDR3 length: 15 amino acids. Trimming removed 0 bases from V and 1 base from J, with 8 bases in between. CDR3 sequence reads: CASSLEQGSYNEQFF. The CDR3 DNA reads as TGTGCCAGCAGCTTGGAACAGGGATCCTACAATGAGCAGTTCTTC. Drawing the rest from reference TRBV5-8 and TRBJ2-1, the complete variable domain is EAGVTQSPTHLIKTRGQQATLRCSPISGHTSVYWYQQALGLGLQFLLWYDEGEERNRGNFPPRFSGRQFPNYSSELNVNALELEDSALYLCASSLEQGSYNEQFFGPGTRLTVL.

J is TRBJ2-7 and V is TRBV15, with 11 bases aligning to TRBD2. The CDR3 extends over 16 amino acids. Trimming cost V 2 bases and J 2 bases; bases outside gene matches: 5. From germline, CDR1 is LNHNV and CDR2 YYDKDF (reference sequence). CDR3 protein: CATSRTGTSGPYEQYV. The CDR3 bases are TGTGCCACCAGCAGAACCGGGACTAGCGGACCCTACGAGCAGTACGTC.

V gene TRBV27 combines with J gene TRBJ1-2, with D uncertain. V lost 0 bases and J 0 bases, leaving 11 bases between the germline ends. CDR1 is MNHEY, CDR2 SMNVEV, per germline (reference sequence). CDR3 length equals 16 residues. The DNA of the CDR3 is TGTGCCAGCAGTTTATCCCTTCCAGATGCTAACTATGGCTACACCTTC. Translated, it gives CASSLSLPDANYGYTF.

The chain uses TRBV29-1 and TRBJ1-2; 7 bases align to TRBD1. The germline CDR1 and CDR2 sequences are SQVTM and ANQGSEA. This CDR3 contains 16 residues. Unmatched junction bases numbered 12, after V lost 2 bases and J lost 3 bases. The CDR3 loop reads CSVESNRQGWYYGYTF. The DNA for the CDR3 is TGCAGCGTTGAATCAAACAGACAGGGCTGGTACTATGGCTACACCTTC.

The genes are TRBV6-5 and TRBJ2-1; 13 bases match TRBD2. The ends lost 6 bases at V and 5 bases at J; junction bases unmatched: 4. This CDR3 contains 15 residues. The germline V gene has CDR1 MNHEY and CDR2 SVGAGI. The DNA for the CDR3 is TGTGCCAGCAGGCCACTAGCGGGGGGGGACAATGAGCAGTTCTTC. This translates into CASRPLAGGDNEQFF.

The CDR3 spells CSVAPRGLGTEAFF. CDR3 nucleotides: TGCAGCGTTGCCCCCAGGGGGCTGGGCACTGAAGCTTTCTTT. The genes are TRBV29-1 and TRBJ1-1; 8 nucleotides agree with TRBD1. The CDR3 covers 14 residues. From germline, CDR1 is SQVTM and CDR2 ANQGSEA. Trimming cost V 4 bases and J 4 bases; bases outside gene matches: 8.